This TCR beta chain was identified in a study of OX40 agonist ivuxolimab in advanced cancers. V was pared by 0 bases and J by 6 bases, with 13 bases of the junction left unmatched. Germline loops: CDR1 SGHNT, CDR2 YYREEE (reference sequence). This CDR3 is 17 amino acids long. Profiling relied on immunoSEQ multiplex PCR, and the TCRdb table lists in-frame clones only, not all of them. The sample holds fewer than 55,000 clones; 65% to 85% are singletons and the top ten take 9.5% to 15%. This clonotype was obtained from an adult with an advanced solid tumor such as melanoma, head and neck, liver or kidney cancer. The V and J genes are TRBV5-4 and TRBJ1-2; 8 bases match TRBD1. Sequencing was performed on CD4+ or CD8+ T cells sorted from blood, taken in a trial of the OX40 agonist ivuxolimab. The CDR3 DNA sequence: TGTGCCAGCAGCTTGGCCCCGGGGCAGGGGGCTAAGGATGGCTACACCTTC. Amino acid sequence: CASSLAPGQGAKDGYTF.